Below are 11 T cell receptor beta chains sequenced from a single sample in a study of blood T cell repertoires in COVID-19. Generated by immunoSEQ multiplex PCR, the TCRdb table keeps only in-frame clones and is missing some. The sample records more than 90,000 clones, around 87% being singletons. Input material: peripheral blood. These receptors all stem from a woman aged 25 to 39 with acute or convalescent COVID-19.

This chain joins TRBV28 and TRBJ2-7; 10 bases align to TRBD1. The CDR3 runs 16 residues. Germline V lookup: CDR1 MDHEN, CDR2 SYDVKM. The V gene end was trimmed by 4 bases and the J gene end by 1 base; junction bases not matched to a gene: 7. CDR3 amino acids: CASSSPGGQGSYEQYF. The CDR3 DNA reads TGTGCCAGCAGTTCTCCGGGGGGACAGGGGTCCTACGAGCAGTACTTC.

The chain uses TRBV2 and TRBJ2-7; 10 bases align to TRBD1. This CDR3 has 14 amino acids. V lost 6 bases, J lost 3 bases, and 5 bases stayed unmatched. From germline, CDR1 is SNHLY and CDR2 FYNNEI. In DNA form, the CDR3 reads TGTGCCAGCAGCGGAAGGACAGGGGGCTACGAGCAGTACTTC. It codes for CASSGRTGGYEQYF.

The V gene is TRBV19, the J gene TRBJ2-1; 10 nucleotides align to TRBD1. The CDR3 consists of 19 residues. V shed 5 bases, J shed 0 bases, and the junction held 13 bases outside the gene matches. Germline values: CDR1 LNHDA, CDR2 SQIVND (reference sequence). CDR3 loop: CASSSKGTGAISSYNEQFF. The CDR3 DNA reads as TGTGCCAGTAGTTCCAAAGGGACAGGGGCGATTAGCTCCTACAATGAGCAGTTCTTC.

The chain is built from TRBV6-5 and TRBJ2-1, with TRBD1 matching 9 bases. Germline CDR1 and CDR2: MNHEY and SVGAGI. The CDR3 length is 16 residues. The V gene end was trimmed by 2 bases and the J gene end by 2 bases; junction bases not matched to a gene: 4. The CDR3 loop is CASSYRGQGPYNEQFF. CDR3 bases: TGTGCCAGCAGTTACAGGGGACAGGGTCCCTACAATGAGCAGTTCTTC.

The chain has TRBV5-1 and TRBJ2-3; no firm D call. CDR3 size: 15 residues. V was clipped by 2 bases and J by 2 bases, with 12 bases between them. Germline V gene lookup returns CDR1 SGHRS and CDR2 YFSETQ. CDR3 protein: CASSFLFLDTDTQYF. The CDR3 DNA is TGCGCCAGCAGCTTCCTCTTCCTAGACACAGATACGCAGTATTTT.

V is TRBV5-6 and J is TRBJ2-7, with 7 bases aligning to TRBD1. The CDR3 loop spans 12 amino acids. V gave up 5 bases and J gave up 3 bases; unmatched junction bases: 2. CDR1 is SGHDT, CDR2 YYEEEE, per germline. The CDR3 DNA follows: TGTGCCAGCAGTTGGGACAGCTACGAGCAGTACTTC. This sequence encodes CASSWDSYEQYF.

This chain uses TRBV6-5 with TRBJ1-1, with D possibly matching TRBD1 (6 bases). V lost 8 bases, J lost 8 bases, and 12 bases lay in between. The CDR3 totals 11 residues. CDR1 and CDR2 (germline): MNHEY, SVGAGI. CDR3 residues: CASGGWGEAFF. The CDR3 DNA reads as TGTGCCAGCGGGGGCTGGGGGGAAGCTTTCTTT.

The chain links TRBV28 to TRBJ1-4, with D unclear. The V end was cut by 5 bases, the J end by 7 bases, with 5 bases between. Germline CDR1 MDHEN, CDR2 SYDVKM. CDR3 size: 11 residues. CDR3 coding DNA: TGTGCCAGCAGTATGGCTGAAAAACTGTTTTTT. Translation gives CASSMAEKLFF.

V usage is TRBV7-9 and J usage is TRBJ2-7; the match to TRBD1 covers 10 bases. CDR1 is SEHNR, CDR2 FQNEAQ, per germline (reference sequence). The ends lost 5 bases at V and 5 bases at J; junction bases unmatched: 15. The CDR3 covers 17 residues. CDR3 region: CASSPKVFMTGGDEQYF. The DNA of the CDR3 is TGTGCCAGCAGCCCTAAGGTGTTTATGACAGGGGGCGACGAGCAGTACTTC.

This chain connects TRBV5-1 to TRBJ2-3; D is uncertain. Trimming shortened V by 4 bases and J by 4 bases, and 7 bases separated the two germline ends. The CDR3 is 12 residues long. Germline CDR1 reads SGHRS; CDR2 reads YFSETQ. CDR3 nucleotides: TGCGCCAGCAGCACACCAGCAGATACGCAGTATTTT. Protein product: CASSTPADTQYF.

V is TRBV6-5 and J is TRBJ1-1; 7 nucleotides match TRBD1. The CDR3 length is 14 residues. The trim removed 5 bases at V and 5 bases at J, leaving 8 bases unmatched. In germline, CDR1 is MNHEY, CDR2 SVGAGI. The DNA for the CDR3 is TGTGCCAGCAGTCGACTGAGGGGGCGGACTGAAGCTTTCTTT. This gives the protein CASSRLRGRTEAFF.